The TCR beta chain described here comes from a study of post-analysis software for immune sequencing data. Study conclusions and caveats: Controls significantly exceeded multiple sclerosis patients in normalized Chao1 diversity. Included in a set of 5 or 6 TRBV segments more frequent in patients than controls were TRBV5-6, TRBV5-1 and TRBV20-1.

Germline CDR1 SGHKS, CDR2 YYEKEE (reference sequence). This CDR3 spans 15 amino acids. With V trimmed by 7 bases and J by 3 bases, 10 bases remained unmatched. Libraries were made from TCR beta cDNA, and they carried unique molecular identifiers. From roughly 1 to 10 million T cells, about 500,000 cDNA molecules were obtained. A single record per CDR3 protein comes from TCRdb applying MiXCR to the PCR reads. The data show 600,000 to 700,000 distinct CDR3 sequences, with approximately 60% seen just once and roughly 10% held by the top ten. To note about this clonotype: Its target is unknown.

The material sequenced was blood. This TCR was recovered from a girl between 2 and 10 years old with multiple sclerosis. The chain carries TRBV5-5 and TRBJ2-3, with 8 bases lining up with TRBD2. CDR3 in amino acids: CASGGGSGVTDTQYF. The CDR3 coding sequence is TGTGCCAGCGGCGGAGGTAGCGGGGTTACAGATACGCAGTATTTT.